The clone carrying this T cell receptor (beta chain) was detected a few times. What it recognizes is unknown. V was pared by 5 bases and J by 6 bases, with 13 bases between. The CDR3 has 14 amino acids. It was with a sample-barcoded 5' primer and a J-beta primer mix that a second PCR of roughly 6 to 11 cycles was run. TCRdb itself ran the 5' RACE reads through MiXCR, one entry per CDR3 protein. The sample holds about 1,400,000 distinct CDR3 sequences; about 40% are singletons and the top ten take approximately 7.9%. Total RNA was extracted at no less than 5 micrograms per sample. The data were obtained in a study of blood T cells in healthy people across ages. Study-level points and caveats: Unsorted PBMC material precluded a definitive naive versus antigen-experienced comparison. Among long-lived donors, naive CD4+ cells were more numerous and diversity higher than in aged donors. Roughly linear declines in TCR beta diversity per million T cells occurred with age.

The rearrangement joins TRBV12-3 or TRBV12-4 to TRBJ1-4; D call uncertain. The TCR originated in a woman younger than 30 in good health. Input material: blood. The chain's CDR3 is CASSLNRKDEKLFF. In DNA, the CDR3 is TGTGCCAGCAGTCTAAACCGGAAAGATGAAAAACTGTTTTTT.